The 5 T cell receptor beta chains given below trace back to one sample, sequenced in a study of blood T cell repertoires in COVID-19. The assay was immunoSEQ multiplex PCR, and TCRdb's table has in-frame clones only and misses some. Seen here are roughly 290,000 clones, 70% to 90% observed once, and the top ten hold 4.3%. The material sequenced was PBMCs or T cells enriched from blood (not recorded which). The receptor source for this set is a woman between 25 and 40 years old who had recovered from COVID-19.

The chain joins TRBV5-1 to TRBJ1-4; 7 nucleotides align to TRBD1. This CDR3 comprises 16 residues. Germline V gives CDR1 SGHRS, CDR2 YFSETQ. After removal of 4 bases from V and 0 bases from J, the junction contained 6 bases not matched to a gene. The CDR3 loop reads CASSPFGQATNEKLFF. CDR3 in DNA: TGCGCCAGCAGCCCCTTTGGACAGGCAACTAATGAAAAACTGTTTTTT.

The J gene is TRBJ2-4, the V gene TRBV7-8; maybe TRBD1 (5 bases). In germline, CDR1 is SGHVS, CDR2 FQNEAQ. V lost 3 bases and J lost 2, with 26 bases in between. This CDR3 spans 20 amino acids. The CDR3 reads CASSFQSSGDQGISKNIQYF. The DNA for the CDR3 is TGTGCCAGCAGCTTTCAGAGTAGTGGTGACCAGGGAATCTCCAAAAACATTCAGTACTTC.

The CDR3 region is CASSFPSTGEIRQYF. CDR3 nucleotides: TGTGCCAGCAGTTTCCCTTCGACAGGGGAAATAAGGCAGTACTTC. The gene calls are TRBV28 and TRBJ2-7; 8 nucleotides align to TRBD1. The CDR3 spans 15 residues. Germline CDR1 and CDR2: MDHEN and SYDVKM. The V segment lost 3 bases and the J segment 9 bases; nucleotides outside the gene matches: 13.

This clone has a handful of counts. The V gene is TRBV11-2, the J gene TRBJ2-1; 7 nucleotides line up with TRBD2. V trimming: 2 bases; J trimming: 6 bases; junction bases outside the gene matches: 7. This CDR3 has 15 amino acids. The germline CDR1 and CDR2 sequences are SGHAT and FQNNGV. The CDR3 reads CASSLNGGTSNEQFF. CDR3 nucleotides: TGTGCCAGCAGCTTAAACGGGGGGACCTCCAATGAGCAGTTCTTC.

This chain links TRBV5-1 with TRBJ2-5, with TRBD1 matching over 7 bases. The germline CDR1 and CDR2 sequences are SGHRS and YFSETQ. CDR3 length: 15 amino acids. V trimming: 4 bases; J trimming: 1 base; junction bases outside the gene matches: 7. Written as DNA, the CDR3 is TGCGCCAGCAGCCCAGACAGGGTAGGCCAAGAGACCCAGTACTTC. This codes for CASSPDRVGQETQYF. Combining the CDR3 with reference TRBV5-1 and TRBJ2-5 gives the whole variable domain KAGVTQTPRYLIKTRGQQVTLSCSPISGHRSVSWYQQTPGQGLQFLFEYFSETQRNKGNFPGRFSGRQFSNSRSEMNVSTLELGDSALYLCASSPDRVGQETQYFGPGTRLLVL.